Included here is one TCR beta chain sequence, with context. Its target is not known. V shed 0 bases and J 8 bases; nucleotides not matched to a gene: 5. The CDR3 contains 15 residues. In germline, CDR1 is LNHDA, CDR2 SQIVND (reference sequence). Exposure to brentuximab vedotin varied, and each patient had relapsed following autologous stem cell transplantation. This sample is drawn from a study of PD-1 blockade in classical Hodgkin lymphoma. The table came from immunoSEQ multiplex PCR; TCRdb's copy has only in-frame clones and leaves some out. The repertoire holds about 21,000 clones, about 63% seen once, with 5.8% in the top ten. Study-level points and caveats: Complete responders started with a diversity level that resembled newly diagnosed patients at baseline. Still unresolved is the cause of the repertoire differences, which may be disease activity or prior therapy.

This receptor was taken from a human donor with classical Hodgkin lymphoma. Sequences were derived from peripheral blood mononuclear cells (PBMCs), sampled at baseline. The chain uses TRBV19 and TRBJ1-5, with TRBD1 matching over 9 bases. The CDR3 protein is CASSIEQGAGKPQHF. The CDR3, as DNA: TGTGCCAGTAGTATAGAACAGGGGGCTGGTAAGCCCCAGCATTTT.